Each of the 29 T cell receptor beta chains below was sequenced from the same sample in a study of blood T cell repertoires in COVID-19. Here immunoSEQ multiplex PCR was the method, and the copy in TCRdb shows in-frame clones only, minus some. The sample has approximately 440,000 clones, about 90% seen once. Specimen: PBMCs or T cells enriched from blood (not recorded which). The origin of the receptors is a man between 18 and 35 years old who had recovered from COVID-19.

The chain is built from TRBV10-2 and TRBJ1-1, with 7 positions matching TRBD1. With 9 bases clipped from V and 1 base from J, the junction kept 5 bases outside the gene matches. This CDR3 is 13 amino acids long. CDR1 is WSHSY, CDR2 SAAADI, per germline. The CDR3 DNA follows: TGCGCCAGTCGACAGGGTGGGAACACTGAAGCTTTCTTT. Its protein is CASRQGGNTEAFF.

The chain uses TRBV5-1 and TRBJ2-1; the D gene is possibly TRBD1 (6 bases). With 4 bases removed from V and 5 bases from J, the gap between germline ends came to 19 bases. The germline V gene has CDR1 SGHRS and CDR2 YFSETQ. CDR3 length: 16 amino acids. CDR3 nucleotides: TGCGCCAGCAGCCGATTACAGGGAGAGGAAAACAATGAGCAGTTCTTC. Its translation is CASSRLQGEENNEQFF. The full variable domain, its missing parts supplied by reference TRBV5-1 and TRBJ2-1, is KAGVTQTPRYLIKTRGQQVTLSCSPISGHRSVSWYQQTPGQGLQFLFEYFSETQRNKGNFPGRFSGRQFSNSRSEMNVSTLELGDSALYLCASSRLQGEENNEQFFGPGTRLTVL.

This chain links TRBV5-1 with TRBJ1-2; the D is unclear. Trimming removed 3 bases at V and 5 bases at J, with 23 bases between. Germline CDR1 SGHRS, CDR2 YFSETQ. This CDR3 has 17 amino acids. The DNA for the CDR3 is TGCGCCAGCAGCTCCCTCCCTTTGGAAGGCGGAGGGTATGGCTACACCTTC. It encodes CASSSLPLEGGGYGYTF. The whole variable domain, remainder taken from reference TRBV5-1 and TRBJ1-2, is KAGVTQTPRYLIKTRGQQVTLSCSPISGHRSVSWYQQTPGQGLQFLFEYFSETQRNKGNFPGRFSGRQFSNSRSEMNVSTLELGDSALYLCASSSLPLEGGGYGYTFGSGTRLTVV.

As DNA, the CDR3 is TGTGCCAGCAGCACAAGCGGGGGGGCCCGAAATGAGCAGTTCTTC. Encoded protein: CASSTSGGARNEQFF. The chain links TRBV7-9 to TRBJ2-1; 10 bases line up with TRBD2. Germline V gives CDR1 SEHNR, CDR2 FQNEAQ (reference sequence). Trimming at V came to 5 bases and at J to 7 bases, leaving 8 bases not matched to a gene. The CDR3 length is 15 residues.

As concerns this clone: At one of its ends the junction is not consistent with the germline gene, which may arise from a read error. The chain carries TRBV6-5 and TRBJ1-1; D perhaps matches TRBD1 (6 bases). There are 15 residues in the CDR3. Per germline, CDR1 MNHEY and CDR2 SVGAGI. The CDR3 DNA is TGTGCCAGCAGTGACTCGACAGGCCTTGAGGTTGAAGCTTTCTTT. Its translation: CASSDSTGLEVEAFF.

The V gene is TRBV30, the J gene TRBJ2-7; TRBD1 matches 7 bases. The length of the CDR3 is 14 residues. Losses at the gene ends were 4 bases for V and 5 bases for J; bases not matched to a gene: 11. CDR1 is GTSNPN, CDR2 SVGIG, per germline (reference sequence). The CDR3 DNA reads TGTGCCTGGAAGGGACAGAACGGTCGGAACGAGCAGTACTTC. Translating it yields CAWKGQNGRNEQYF. The variable domain in full, with the rest retrieved from reference TRBV30 and TRBJ2-7, is SQTIHQWPATLVQPVGSPLSLECTVEGTSNPNLYWYRQAAGRGLQLLFYSVGIGQISSEVPQNLSASRPQDRQFILSSKKLLLSDSGFYLCAWKGQNGRNEQYFGPGTRLTVT.

The V gene is TRBV19, the J gene TRBJ2-3; TRBD2 is a possible D gene (6 bases). Germline V gene lookup returns CDR1 LNHDA and CDR2 SQIVND (reference sequence). V was pared by 5 bases and J by 3 bases, with 15 bases between. The CDR3 is made up of 15 amino acids. The CDR3 reads CASSRGEAGTDTQYF. The CDR3 DNA is TGTGCCAGTAGTCGCGGGGAGGCGGGGACAGATACGCAGTATTTT.

This clone came up once. The V and J genes are TRBV6-1 and TRBJ1-2; D gene ambiguous. CDR3 length: 15 residues. Trimming removed 3 bases at V and 0 bases at J, with 11 bases between. From germline, CDR1 is MNHNS and CDR2 SASEGT. Here the CDR3 reads CASSEVRSSNYGYTF. Here the CDR3 DNA reads TGTGCCAGCAGTGAGGTTCGGAGCTCTAACTATGGCTACACCTTC.

The genes are TRBV4-1 and TRBJ1-2; 8 nucleotides line up with TRBD1. The CDR3 consists of 15 residues. Trimming cost V 4 bases and J 4 bases; bases outside gene matches: 8. Germline CDR1 is MGHRA and CDR2 is YSYEKL. The CDR3 is CASSLEHGQGYGYTF. The CDR3 DNA reads as TGCGCCAGCAGCCTTGAACACGGACAGGGCTATGGCTACACCTTC.

The J gene is TRBJ1-3, the V gene TRBV6-1, with 8 bases aligning to TRBD1. Germline trimming cut 2 bases from V and 4 bases from J; bases unmatched to any gene: 16. This CDR3 has 19 residues. Germline-derived CDR1 and CDR2 are MNHNS and SASEGT. The CDR3 is CASSETTARTGRGGNTIYF. The CDR3 nucleotides read TGTGCCAGCAGTGAAACAACGGCACGGACAGGGCGTGGCGGAAACACCATATATTTT.

The chain carries TRBV30 and TRBJ2-7; TRBD2 matches at 12 bases. Germline CDR1 reads GTSNPN; CDR2 reads SVGIG (reference sequence). CDR3 length: 17 amino acids. V lost 0 bases and J lost 2; bases outside the gene matches: 8. CDR3 sequence: CAWSVGRTSGTTYEQYF. Here the CDR3 DNA reads TGTGCCTGGAGTGTAGGTCGGACTAGCGGGACGACCTACGAGCAGTACTTC.

The chain recombines TRBV7-9 with TRBJ1-1; D might be TRBD1 (5 bases). There are 15 residues in the CDR3. Trimming took off 2 bases at V and 4 bases at J, with 14 bases between the two ends. Germline V CDR1 and CDR2: SEHNR, FQNEAQ (reference sequence). CDR3 sequence: CASSLNSAGFTEAFF. DNA for the CDR3: TGTGCCAGCAGCTTAAATTCCGCAGGGTTCACTGAAGCTTTCTTT.

Here the CDR3 DNA reads TGTGCCACCGCGGCGAGGCCAAATTCACCCCTCCACTTT. It translates to CATAARPNSPLHF. This chain connects TRBV24-1 to TRBJ1-6; D gene ambiguous. The V and J ends lost 9 bases and 7 bases respectively, with 12 bases between them. From germline, CDR1 is KGHDR and CDR2 SFDVKD. The CDR3 sequence is 13 residues long.

The gene calls are TRBV6-5 and TRBJ1-2, with TRBD1 identical over 8 bases. Unmatched junction bases numbered 6, after V lost 6 bases and J lost 3 bases. CDR1 MNHEY and CDR2 SVGAGI come from the germline V gene. The CDR3 is 14 amino acids. The chain's CDR3 is CASSPVDRDYGYTF. The DNA of the CDR3 is TGTGCCAGCAGCCCCGTGGACAGGGACTATGGCTACACCTTC.

This chain uses TRBV18 with TRBJ1-3; no definite D call. CDR1 KGHSH and CDR2 LQKENI come from the germline V gene. This CDR3 region has 17 residues. Trimming took off 0 bases at V and 3 bases at J, with 15 bases between the two ends. Here the CDR3 reads CASSPPLAGPNGNTIYF. CDR3 in DNA: TGTGCCAGCTCACCACCTTTGGCGGGTCCGAATGGAAACACCATATATTTT. The full variable domain, in which reference TRBV18 and TRBJ1-3 provide the parts outside the CDR3, is NAGVMQNPRHLVRRRGQEARLRCSPMKGHSHVYWYRQLPEEGLKFMVYLQKENIIDESGMPKERFSAEFPKEGPSILRIQQVVRGDSAAYFCASSPPLAGPNGNTIYFGEGSWLTVV.

The chain carries TRBV19 and TRBJ2-7; 10 nucleotides agree with TRBD1. The CDR3 loop spans 14 amino acids. The germline V gene encodes CDR1 LNHDA and CDR2 SQIVND (reference sequence). V lost 4 bases to trimming and J lost 3 bases; unmatched junction nucleotides: 3. CDR3 region: CASSTGQGVYEQYF. DNA of the CDR3: TGTGCCAGTAGTACCGGACAGGGGGTCTACGAGCAGTACTTC.

The chain has TRBV4-1 and TRBJ2-1; tentatively, D is TRBD1 (5 bases). In germline, CDR1 is MGHRA, CDR2 YSYEKL. The CDR3 has 16 amino acids. V lost 2 bases and J lost 0, with 11 bases in between. CDR3 bases: TGCGCCAGCAGCCAACAGGGTTCAGGCTCCTACAATGAGCAGTTCTTC. It yields the protein CASSQQGSGSYNEQFF.

The chain employs TRBV5-6 and TRBJ1-1; 8 positions agree with TRBD1. CDR3 length: 12 amino acids. Trimming took 0 bases from V and 9 from J; bases not matched to a gene: 1. CDR1 and CDR2 (germline): SGHDT, YYEEEE. The CDR3 bases are TGTGCCAGCAGCTTGGACAGGGGGAAAGCTTTCTTT. It yields the protein CASSLDRGKAFF.

The V gene is TRBV9, the J gene TRBJ1-5; 7 bases are a match to TRBD1. The CDR3 extends over 15 amino acids. With 3 bases clipped from V and 4 bases from J, the junction kept 7 bases outside the gene matches. Germline V gives CDR1 SGDLS, CDR2 YYNGEE. The CDR3, as DNA: TGTGCCAGCAGCGAATCCGGGACAGATAATCAGCCCCAGCATTTT. It encodes CASSESGTDNQPQHF.

The CDR3 is CASSEGSSGGTEAFF. The CDR3 region has the DNA TGTGCCAGCAGTGAAGGTTCCTCGGGGGGCACTGAAGCTTTCTTT. The rearrangement links TRBV2 to TRBJ1-1; TRBD1 might be the D (5 bases). The germline V gene encodes CDR1 SNHLY and CDR2 FYNNEI. The V end lost 1 base, the J end lost 4 bases, and 13 bases lay between the germline ends. The CDR3 is 15 amino acids.

The rearrangement uses TRBV24-1 and TRBJ2-6, with D unresolved. CDR1 is KGHDR, CDR2 SFDVKD, per germline. The V end was cut by 4 bases, the J end by 0 bases, with 6 bases between. This CDR3 region has 15 residues. CDR3 nucleotides: TGTGCCACCAGTGAGAGGTTCTCTGGGGCCAACGTCCTGACTTTC. The encoded protein is CATSERFSGANVLTF.

V gene TRBV5-1 combines with J gene TRBJ2-1; 7 bases are a match to TRBD1. The CDR3 runs to 12 residues. With V trimmed by 4 bases and J by 7 bases, 2 bases remained unmatched. Germline values: CDR1 SGHRS, CDR2 YFSETQ. CDR3 residues: CASSQGVNEQFF. DNA of the CDR3: TGCGCCAGCAGCCAGGGGGTTAATGAGCAGTTCTTC.

The chain joins TRBV27 to TRBJ1-5; no clear D. V lost 6 bases and J lost 5, with 14 bases in between. The CDR3 has 14 amino acids. The V gene's germline CDR1 is MNHEY and CDR2 SMNVEV (reference sequence). The CDR3 coding sequence is TGTGCCAGCAGCCCTGCGGGGAATTATCAGCCCCAGCATTTT. Amino acid sequence: CASSPAGNYQPQHF.

The chain links TRBV3-1 (or the pseudogene TRBV3-2) to TRBJ1-4; 9 nucleotides agree with TRBD1. This CDR3 is built from 17 residues. V was clipped by 0 bases and J by 5 bases; unmatched bases: 7. CDR1 and CDR2 (germline): LGHDT, YNNKEL (reference sequence). CDR3 sequence: CASSQDRLDRGNEKLFF. Here the CDR3 DNA reads TGTGCCAGCAGCCAAGACAGGCTGGACAGGGGAAATGAAAAACTGTTTTTT.

This clone was seen once. The V gene is TRBV28, the J gene TRBJ2-1, with TRBD2 identical over 12 bases. There are 15 residues in the CDR3. V shed 5 bases and J 3 bases; nucleotides not matched to a gene: 2. Germline CDR1 is MDHEN and CDR2 is SYDVKM. CDR3 coding DNA: TGTGCCAGCAGTCCGACTAGCGGGGGCTACAATGAGCAGTTCTTC. Its translation is CASSPTSGGYNEQFF.

The CDR3 coding sequence is TGTGCCAGCAGTGGTCAGTCGATCTATGGCTACACCTTC. Amino acid sequence: CASSGQSIYGYTF. J is TRBJ1-2 and V is TRBV2; D call uncertain. The CDR3 has 13 amino acids. The germline V gene encodes CDR1 SNHLY and CDR2 FYNNEI. The V and J ends lost 4 bases and 4 bases respectively, with 10 bases between them.

The J gene is TRBJ1-2, the V gene TRBV3-1 (or the pseudogene TRBV3-2); TRBD1 is a possible D gene (5 bases). Germline V gives CDR1 LGHDT, CDR2 YNNKEL (reference sequence). The V end lost 1 base, the J end lost 0 bases, and 12 bases lay between the germline ends. The CDR3 extends over 16 amino acids. Here the CDR3 DNA reads TGTGCCAGCAGCCAAGTTGGTCCGACAGCTAACTATGGCTACACCTTC. Amino acid sequence: CASSQVGPTANYGYTF.

The V and J genes are TRBV15 and TRBJ1-5, with D maybe TRBD1 (6 bases). The V end was cut by 4 bases, the J end by 4 bases, with 8 bases between. CDR1 is LNHNV, CDR2 YYDKDF, per germline (reference sequence). There are 13 residues in the CDR3. The CDR3 DNA reads TGTGCCACCAGCATGGGGGCAAATCAGCCCCAGCATTTT. Translating it yields CATSMGANQPQHF.

The genes are TRBV5-1 and TRBJ2-3; the D gene is possibly TRBD2 (5 bases). The CDR3 runs 14 residues. Per germline, CDR1 SGHRS and CDR2 YFSETQ. The germline V and J ends were trimmed by 0 bases and 2 bases, with 7 bases remaining between them. The CDR3 nucleotides read TGCGCCAGCAGCTTGGGCGACTACACAGATACGCAGTATTTT. Residues: CASSLGDYTDTQYF.